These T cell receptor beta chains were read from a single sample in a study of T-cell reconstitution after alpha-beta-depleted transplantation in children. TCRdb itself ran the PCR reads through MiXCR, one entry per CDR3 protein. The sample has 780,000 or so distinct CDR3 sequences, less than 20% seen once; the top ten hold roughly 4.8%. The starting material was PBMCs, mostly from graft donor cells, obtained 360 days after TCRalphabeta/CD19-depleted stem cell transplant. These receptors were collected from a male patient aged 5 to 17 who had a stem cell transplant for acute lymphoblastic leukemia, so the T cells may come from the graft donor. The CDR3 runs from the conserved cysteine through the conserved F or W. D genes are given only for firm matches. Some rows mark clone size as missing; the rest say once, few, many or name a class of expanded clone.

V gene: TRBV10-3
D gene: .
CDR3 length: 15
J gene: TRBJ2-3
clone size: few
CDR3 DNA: TGTGCCATCGGCGGTGGGGGCTTAGGGACAGATACGCAGTATTTT
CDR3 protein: CAIGGGGLGTDTQYF

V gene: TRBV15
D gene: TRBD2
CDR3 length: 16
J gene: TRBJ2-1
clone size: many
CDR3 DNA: TGTGCCACCAGCAGGCTAGCGGGGGCGGGGTACAATGAGCAGTTCTTC
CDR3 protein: CATSRLAGAGYNEQFF

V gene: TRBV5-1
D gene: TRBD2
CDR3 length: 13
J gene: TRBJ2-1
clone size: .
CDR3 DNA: TGCGCCAGCAGTCAGGGCGGGAGCAATGAGCAGTTCTTC
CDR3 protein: CASSQGGSNEQFF

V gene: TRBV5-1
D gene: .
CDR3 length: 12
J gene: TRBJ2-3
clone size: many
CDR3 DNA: TGCGCCAGCAGCACCACTAGTGATACGCAGTATTTT
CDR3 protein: CASSTTSDTQYF

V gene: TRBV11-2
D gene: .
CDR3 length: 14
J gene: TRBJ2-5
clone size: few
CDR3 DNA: TGTGCCAGCAGATATCCGGGGGCGCGAGAGACCCAGTACTTC
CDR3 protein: CASRYPGARETQYF

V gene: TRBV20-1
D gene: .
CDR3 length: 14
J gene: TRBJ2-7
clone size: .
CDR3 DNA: TGCAGTGCTAGTTGGGGCCTAGGTTCCTACGAGCAGTACTTC
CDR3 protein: CSASWGLGSYEQYF

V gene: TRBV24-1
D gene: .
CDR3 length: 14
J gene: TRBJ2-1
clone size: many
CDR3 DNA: TGTGCCACCAGTGTTGGGGCCCCTCCCAATGAGCAGTTCTTC
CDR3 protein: CATSVGAPPNEQFF

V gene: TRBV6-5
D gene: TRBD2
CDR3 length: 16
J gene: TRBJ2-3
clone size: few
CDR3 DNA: TGTGCCAGCAGTTACTCGAGTGCGGGGGTGGCAGATACGCAGTATTTT
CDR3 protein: CASSYSSAGVADTQYF

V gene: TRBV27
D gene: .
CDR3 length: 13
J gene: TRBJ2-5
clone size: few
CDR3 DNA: TGTGCCAGCAGTGCGAAGAATCAAGAGACCCAGTACTTC
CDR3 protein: CASSAKNQETQYF

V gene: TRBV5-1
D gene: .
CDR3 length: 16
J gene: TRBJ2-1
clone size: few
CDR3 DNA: TGCGCCAGCAGCTTGGTATCAGGGACGCTCAACAATGAGCAGTTCTTC
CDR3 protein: CASSLVSGTLNNEQFF

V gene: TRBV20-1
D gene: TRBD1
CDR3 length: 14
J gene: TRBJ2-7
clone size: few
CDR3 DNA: TGCAGTGCTGTCGGACAGGGGGCCAGGTACGAGCAGTACTTC
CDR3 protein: CSAVGQGARYEQYF

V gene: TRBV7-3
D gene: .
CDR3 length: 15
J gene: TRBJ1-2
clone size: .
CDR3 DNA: TGTGCCAGCAGCTTAAGGAGTTCGGTTAACTATGGCTACACCTTC
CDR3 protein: CASSLRSSVNYGYTF

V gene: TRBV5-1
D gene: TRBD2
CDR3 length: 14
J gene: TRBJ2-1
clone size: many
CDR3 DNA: TGCGCCAGCAGCTACCTGGGGACTAGCAATGAGCAGTTCTTC
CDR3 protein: CASSYLGTSNEQFF

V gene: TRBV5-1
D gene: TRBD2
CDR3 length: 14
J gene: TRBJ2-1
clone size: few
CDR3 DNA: TGCGCCAGCAGGAAACTAGCGGGCCACAATGAGCAGTTCTTC
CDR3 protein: CASRKLAGHNEQFF

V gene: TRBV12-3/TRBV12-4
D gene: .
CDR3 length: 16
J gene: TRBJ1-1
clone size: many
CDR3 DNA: TGTGCCAGCAGTTTACACGCAGCTGCCTTAAACACTGAAGCTTTCTTT
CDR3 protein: CASSLHAAALNTEAFF

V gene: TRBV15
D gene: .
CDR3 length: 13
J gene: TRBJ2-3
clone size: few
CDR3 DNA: TGTGCCACCAGCAGAGACCTCACAGATACGCAGTATTTT
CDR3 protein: CATSRDLTDTQYF

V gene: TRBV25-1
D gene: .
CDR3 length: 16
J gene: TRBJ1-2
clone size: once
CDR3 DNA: TGTGCCAGCAGTGATCTGAGGGGAGGACTCGACTATGGCTACACCTTC
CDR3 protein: CASSDLRGGLDYGYTF